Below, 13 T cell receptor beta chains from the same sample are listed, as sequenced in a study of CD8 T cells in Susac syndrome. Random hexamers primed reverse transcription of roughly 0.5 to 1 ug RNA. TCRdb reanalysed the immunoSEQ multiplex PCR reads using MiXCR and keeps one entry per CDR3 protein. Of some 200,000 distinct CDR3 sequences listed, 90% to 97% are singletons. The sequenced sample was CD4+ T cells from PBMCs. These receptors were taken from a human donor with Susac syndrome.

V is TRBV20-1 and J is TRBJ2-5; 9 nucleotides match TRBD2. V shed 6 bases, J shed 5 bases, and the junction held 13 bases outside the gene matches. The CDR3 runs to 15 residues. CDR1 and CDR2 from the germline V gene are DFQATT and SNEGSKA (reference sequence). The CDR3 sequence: CSAKHPGLAAETQYF. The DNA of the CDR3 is TGCAGTGCGAAACACCCGGGACTAGCTGCCGAGACCCAGTACTTC.

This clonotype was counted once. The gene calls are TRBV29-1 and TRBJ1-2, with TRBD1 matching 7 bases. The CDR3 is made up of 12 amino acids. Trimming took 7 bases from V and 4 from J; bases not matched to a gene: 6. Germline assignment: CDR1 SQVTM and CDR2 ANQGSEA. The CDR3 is CSARTGPYGYTF. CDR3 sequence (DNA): TGCAGCGCCAGGACAGGCCCCTATGGCTACACCTTC.

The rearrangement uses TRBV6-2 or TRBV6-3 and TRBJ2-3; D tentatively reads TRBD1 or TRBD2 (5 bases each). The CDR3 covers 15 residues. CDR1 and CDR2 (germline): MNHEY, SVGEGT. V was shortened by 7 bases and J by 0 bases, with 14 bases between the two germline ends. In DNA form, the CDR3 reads TGTGCCAGCATGTTGTGGGGCGGGAGCACAGATACGCAGTATTTT. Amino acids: CASMLWGGSTDTQYF.

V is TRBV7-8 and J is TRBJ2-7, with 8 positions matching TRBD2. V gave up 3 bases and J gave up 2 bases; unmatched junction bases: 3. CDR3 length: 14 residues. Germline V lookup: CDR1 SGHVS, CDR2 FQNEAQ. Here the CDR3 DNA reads TGTGCCAGCAGCTTTCCGGGACTAGCCTACGAGCAGTACTTC. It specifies CASSFPGLAYEQYF.

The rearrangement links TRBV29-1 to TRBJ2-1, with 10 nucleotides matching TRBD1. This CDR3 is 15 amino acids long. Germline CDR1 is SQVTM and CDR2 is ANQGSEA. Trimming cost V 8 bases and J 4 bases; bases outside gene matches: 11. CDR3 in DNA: TGCAGCTCTAGGACAGGGGGGCCGGGTTACAATGAGCAGTTCTTC. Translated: CSSRTGGPGYNEQFF.

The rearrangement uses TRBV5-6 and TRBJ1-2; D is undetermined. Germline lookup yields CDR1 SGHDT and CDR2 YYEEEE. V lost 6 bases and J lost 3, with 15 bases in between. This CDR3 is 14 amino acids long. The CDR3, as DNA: TGTGCCAGCACCTACCAGGACGTTGACTATGGCTACACCTTC. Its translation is CASTYQDVDYGYTF.

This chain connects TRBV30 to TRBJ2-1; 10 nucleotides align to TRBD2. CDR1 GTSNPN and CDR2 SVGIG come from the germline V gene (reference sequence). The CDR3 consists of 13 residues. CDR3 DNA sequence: TGTGCAGCGAGCGGGGGGGCTTACAATGAGCAGTTCTTC. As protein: CAASGGAYNEQFF. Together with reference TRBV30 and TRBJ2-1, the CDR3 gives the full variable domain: SQTIHQWPATLVQPVGSPLSLECTVEGTSNPNLYWYRQAAGRGLQLLFYSVGIGQISSEVPQNLSASRPQDRQFILSSKKLLLSDSGFYLCAASGGAYNEQFFGPGTRLTVL.

CDR3 nucleotide sequence: TGTGCCAGCAGCTTCTTGACAGGGAACACTGAAGCTTTCTTT. This sequence encodes CASSFLTGNTEAFF. This chain joins TRBV5-6 and TRBJ1-1; a weak D match, TRBD1 (6 bases). The germline V gene encodes CDR1 SGHDT and CDR2 YYEEEE. Trimming took 2 bases from V and 1 from J, leaving 9 bases between them. CDR3 length: 14 residues.

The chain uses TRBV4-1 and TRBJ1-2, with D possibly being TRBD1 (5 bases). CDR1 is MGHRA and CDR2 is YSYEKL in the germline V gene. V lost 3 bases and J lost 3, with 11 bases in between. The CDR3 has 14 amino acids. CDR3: CASSQPDSHYGYTF. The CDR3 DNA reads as TGCGCCAGCAGCCAGCCCGACAGTCACTATGGCTACACCTTC.

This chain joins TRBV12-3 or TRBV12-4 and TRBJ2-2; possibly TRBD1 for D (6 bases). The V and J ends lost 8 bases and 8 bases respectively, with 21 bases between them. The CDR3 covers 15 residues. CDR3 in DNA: TGTGCCAGCCGACGGACAGCGAATACAAGGGGGGAGCTGTTTTTT. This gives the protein CASRRTANTRGELFF.

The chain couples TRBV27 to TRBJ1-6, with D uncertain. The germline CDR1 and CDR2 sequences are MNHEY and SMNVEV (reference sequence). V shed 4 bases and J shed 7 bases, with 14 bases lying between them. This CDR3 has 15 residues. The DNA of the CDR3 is TGTGCCAGCAGTTATAGTTCTGGGTGGAATTCACCCCTCCACTTT. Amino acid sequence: CASSYSSGWNSPLHF.

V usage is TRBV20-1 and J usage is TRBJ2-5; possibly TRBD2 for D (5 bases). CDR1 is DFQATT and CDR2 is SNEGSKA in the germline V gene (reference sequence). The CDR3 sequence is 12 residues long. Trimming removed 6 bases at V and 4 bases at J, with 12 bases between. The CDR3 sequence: CSAARVAETQYF. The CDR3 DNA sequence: TGCAGTGCAGCGAGGGTTGCAGAGACCCAGTACTTC.

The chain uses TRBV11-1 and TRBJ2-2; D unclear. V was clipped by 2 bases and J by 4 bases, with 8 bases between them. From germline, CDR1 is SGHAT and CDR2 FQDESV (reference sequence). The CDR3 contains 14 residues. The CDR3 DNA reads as TGTGCCAGCAGCTTAAGGACCGTCACCGGGGAGCTGTTTTTT. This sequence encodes CASSLRTVTGELFF.